This TCR beta chain comes out of a study of blood T cell repertoires in COVID-19. Germline V gene sequence: CDR1 SQVTM, CDR2 ANQGSEA. The CDR3 covers 13 residues. V lost 7 bases, J lost 1 base, and 5 bases stayed unmatched. TCRdb's copy holds only in-frame clones and misses some; the assay was immunoSEQ multiplex PCR. The profile shows roughly 190,000 clones, roughly nine tenths of them singletons. This clone has just one count. The study drew participants aged about 18 to 90 years from some 25 US areas. What was sequenced was PBMCs or T cells enriched from blood (not recorded which). This TCR was recovered from a middle-aged woman in a cohort exposed to, infected with or recovered from COVID-19 (not recorded which). The chain carries TRBV29-1 and TRBJ1-1; 8 bases are a match to TRBD1. The CDR3 spells CSAQGGENTEAFF. CDR3 nucleotides: TGCAGCGCACAGGGGGGAGAGAACACTGAAGCTTTCTTT.